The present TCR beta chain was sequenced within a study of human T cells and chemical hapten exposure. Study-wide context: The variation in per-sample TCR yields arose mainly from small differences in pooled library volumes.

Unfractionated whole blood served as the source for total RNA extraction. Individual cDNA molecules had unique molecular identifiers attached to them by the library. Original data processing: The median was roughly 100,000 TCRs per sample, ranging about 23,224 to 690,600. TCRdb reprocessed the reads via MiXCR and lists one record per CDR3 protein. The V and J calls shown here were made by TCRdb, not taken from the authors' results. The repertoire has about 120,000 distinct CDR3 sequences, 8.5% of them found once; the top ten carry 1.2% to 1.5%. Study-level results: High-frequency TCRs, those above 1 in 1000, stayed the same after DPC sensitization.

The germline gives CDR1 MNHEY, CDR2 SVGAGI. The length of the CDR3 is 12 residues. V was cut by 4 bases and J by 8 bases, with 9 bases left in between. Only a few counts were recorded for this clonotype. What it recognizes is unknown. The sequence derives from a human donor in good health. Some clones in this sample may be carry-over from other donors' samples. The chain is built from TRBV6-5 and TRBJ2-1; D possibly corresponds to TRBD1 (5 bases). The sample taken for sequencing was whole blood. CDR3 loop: CASSWIGDEQFF. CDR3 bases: TGTGCCAGCAGTTGGATAGGGGATGAGCAGTTCTTC.